The 18 T cell receptor beta chains given below trace back to one sample, sequenced in a study of beta chain features in type 1 diabetes. Overall study results and limits: All four CD4+ subsets of Type 1 diabetes patients contained TCRB CDR3s that were moderately but significantly shorter.

For these receptors, no antigen is known. Every isolated RNA sample was fully reverse transcribed, so sequencing captured expressed TCRB transcripts. The data were produced by immunoSEQ multiplex PCR, yet TCRdb's version contains in-frame clones alone and is incomplete. In the table there are roughly 160,000 clones, approximately 7.8% of which are singletons. Sample: central memory CD4+ T cells from blood. These receptors all come from a woman between 40 and 55 years old with type 1 diabetes.

V and J are TRBV7-2 and TRBJ1-1; the match to TRBD1 covers 7 bases. Germline assignment: CDR1 SGHTA and CDR2 FQGNSA. This CDR3 region has 14 residues. V shed 7 bases and J 6 bases; nucleotides not matched to a gene: 11. CDR3 region: CASNRQGDSAEAFF. CDR3 DNA: TGTGCCAGCAACCGACAGGGAGATAGTGCTGAAGCTTTCTTT.

Only a few counts were recorded for this clone. The gene calls are TRBV28 and TRBJ2-5; D is possibly TRBD1 (6 bases). Germline V gene data show CDR1 as MDHEN and CDR2 as SYDVKM. The CDR3 has 14 residues. Trimming took off 3 bases at V and 1 base at J, with 9 bases between the two ends. CDR3 sequence (DNA): TGTGCCAGCAGTTTTACAGGGACCCAAGAGACCCAGTACTTC. The encoded protein is CASSFTGTQETQYF.

This clone was counted a few times. The chain joins TRBV7-6 to TRBJ2-3; a possible D gene is TRBD2 (6 bases). V was pared by 5 bases and J by 1 base, with 10 bases between. Germline CDR1 SGHVS, CDR2 FNYEAQ. The CDR3 is 14 amino acids. CDR3 bases: TGTGCCAGCAGCGAGGACTACCGCACAGATACGCAGTATTTT. Translation: CASSEDYRTDTQYF.

The rearrangement links TRBV5-6 to TRBJ1-2, with D maybe TRBD1 (5 bases). Between the trimmed V and J ends, which lost 0 bases and 8 bases, there was a span of 14 bases. The CDR3 is made up of 14 amino acids. Germline loops: CDR1 SGHDT, CDR2 YYEEEE. The CDR3 is CASSLGTPGRGYTF. CDR3 sequence (DNA): TGTGCCAGCAGCTTGGGGACACCCGGTCGAGGCTACACCTTC.

This clone has more than one count but fewer than ten. The J gene is TRBJ2-7, the V gene TRBV29-1; 8 nucleotides line up with TRBD2. J gave up 2 bases and V 5 bases, and 5 bases lay outside the gene matches. CDR3 length: 13 amino acids. Germline-derived CDR1 and CDR2 are SQVTM and ANQGSEA. CDR3 region: CSVQSGSPYEQYF. In nucleotides, the CDR3 is TGCAGCGTTCAAAGCGGGAGTCCCTACGAGCAGTACTTC.

The V call is TRBV10-3, the J call TRBJ2-2, with D possibly TRBD2 on 5 matching bases. Germline V gives CDR1 ENHRY, CDR2 SYGVKD. Trimming removed 7 bases from V and 6 bases from J, with 9 bases in between. The CDR3 has 12 residues. The CDR3 loop is CAINRDAGELFF. CDR3 DNA: TGTGCCATCAACCGGGATGCCGGGGAGCTGTTTTTT.

The chain combines TRBV6-1 with TRBJ2-5; the D gene is possibly TRBD1 (5 bases). V lost 2 bases and J lost 0, with 7 bases in between. The CDR3 covers 14 residues. Germline V CDR1 and CDR2: MNHNS, SASEGT. The CDR3 protein is CASSERGYQETQYF. Here the CDR3 DNA reads TGTGCCAGCAGTGAAAGGGGCTACCAAGAGACCCAGTACTTC.

This clone came up a few times. The chain combines TRBV30 with TRBJ1-5; D is possibly TRBD1 (6 bases). From germline, CDR1 is GTSNPN and CDR2 SVGIG (reference sequence). The CDR3 spans 13 residues. Between the trimmed V and J ends, which lost 3 bases and 4 bases, there was a span of 10 bases. CDR3 amino acids: CAWRGHKNQPQHF. The CDR3 coding sequence is TGTGCCTGGAGGGGACACAAAAATCAGCCCCAGCATTTT.

This clone was found a few times. V usage is TRBV6-6 and J usage is TRBJ2-4; D possibly corresponds to TRBD2 (6 bases). The length of the CDR3 is 15 residues. Germline V gives CDR1 MNHNY, CDR2 SVGAGI (reference sequence). Deletions cut 2 bases from V and 2 bases from J, with 10 bases between. This CDR3 is CASSYREWTKNIQYF. The CDR3 DNA reads TGTGCCAGCAGTTACCGGGAGTGGACCAAAAACATTCAGTACTTC.

The J gene is TRBJ2-7, the V gene TRBV18; a weak D match, TRBD1 (6 bases). Germline CDR1 KGHSH, CDR2 LQKENI. Between the trimmed V and J ends, which lost 2 bases and 12 bases, there was a span of 20 bases. There are 14 residues in the CDR3. CDR3 sequence reads: CASSPTQGNLVGYF. The CDR3 DNA reads TGTGCCAGCTCACCAACTCAGGGGAATTTGGTGGGGTACTTC.

This clone was picked up a small number of times. This chain links TRBV7-2 with TRBJ1-2; the D gene is possibly TRBD1 (6 bases). The CDR3 has 15 residues. Germline-derived CDR1 and CDR2 are SGHTA and FQGNSA. Trimming left V 7 bases short and J 3 bases short, with 18 bases between. CDR3 loop: CASNSGGARDYGYTF. The CDR3 DNA sequence: TGTGCCAGCAACTCTGGGGGGGCGCGCGACTATGGCTACACCTTC.

The chain carries TRBV30 and TRBJ2-7, with TRBD1 matching over 10 bases. With 5 bases clipped from V and 5 bases from J, the junction kept 9 bases outside the gene matches. This CDR3 is built from 14 residues. The germline CDR1 and CDR2 sequences are GTSNPN and SVGIG (reference sequence). The CDR3 region is CAWGPGQGIDEQYF. The CDR3 DNA sequence: TGTGCCTGGGGACCGGGACAGGGGATAGACGAGCAGTACTTC.

The J gene is TRBJ1-4, the V gene TRBV6-6; tentative D call: TRBD1 (5 bases). V lost 4 bases and J lost 8, with 20 bases in between. From germline, CDR1 is MNHNY and CDR2 SVGAGI (reference sequence). The CDR3 is 16 residues long. The DNA of the CDR3 is TGTGCCAGCAGTTTGTCTATCGGGGGATTGGCGGAAAAACTGTTTTTT. Its protein is CASSLSIGGLAEKLFF.

This clone was recorded only once. The chain has TRBV5-4 and TRBJ2-5; D not certain. The germline V and J ends were trimmed by 4 bases and 0 bases, with 4 bases remaining between them. The CDR3 is made up of 12 amino acids. CDR1 is SGHNT and CDR2 is YYREEE in the germline V gene (reference sequence). The CDR3, as DNA: TGTGCCAGCAGCCGGGACCAAGAGACCCAGTACTTC. This gives the protein CASSRDQETQYF.

This chain uses TRBV29-1 with TRBJ2-3; weak D call: TRBD1 (5 bases). With 5 bases removed from V and 1 base from J, the gap between germline ends came to 10 bases. Germline loops: CDR1 SQVTM, CDR2 ANQGSEA. The CDR3 spans 13 residues. This CDR3 is CSVTGRGTDTQYF. The CDR3 DNA sequence: TGCAGCGTTACAGGAAGGGGCACAGATACGCAGTATTTT.

This clone was seen only a few times. The chain joins TRBV2 to TRBJ1-2; a possible D gene is TRBD1 (6 bases). Germline loops: CDR1 SNHLY, CDR2 FYNNEI. The ends were cut back, 4 bases at V and 5 bases at J, with 17 bases in the middle. CDR3 size: 15 residues. The CDR3 here is CASSGLAGAGYGYTF. The CDR3 region has the DNA TGTGCCAGCAGTGGATTGGCAGGGGCGGGTTATGGCTACACCTTC.

V usage is TRBV30 and J usage is TRBJ1-3; 7 nucleotides agree with TRBD1. The trim removed 1 base at V and 2 bases at J, leaving 5 bases unmatched. CDR3 size: 15 residues. CDR1 is GTSNPN, CDR2 SVGIG, per germline (reference sequence). The CDR3 sequence is CAWSGGQPAGNTIYF. Written as DNA, the CDR3 is TGTGCCTGGAGTGGGGGACAGCCAGCTGGAAACACCATATATTTT.

This clone has only a few counts. This chain uses TRBV16 with TRBJ2-1; 7 bases agree with TRBD1. With V trimmed by 7 bases and J by 4 bases, 13 bases remained unmatched. CDR1 is KGHSY and CDR2 is FQNENV in the germline V gene. There are 16 residues in the CDR3. The CDR3 is CASNQPWTGIYNEQFF. CDR3 bases: TGTGCCAGCAACCAGCCGTGGACAGGAATATACAATGAGCAGTTCTTC.